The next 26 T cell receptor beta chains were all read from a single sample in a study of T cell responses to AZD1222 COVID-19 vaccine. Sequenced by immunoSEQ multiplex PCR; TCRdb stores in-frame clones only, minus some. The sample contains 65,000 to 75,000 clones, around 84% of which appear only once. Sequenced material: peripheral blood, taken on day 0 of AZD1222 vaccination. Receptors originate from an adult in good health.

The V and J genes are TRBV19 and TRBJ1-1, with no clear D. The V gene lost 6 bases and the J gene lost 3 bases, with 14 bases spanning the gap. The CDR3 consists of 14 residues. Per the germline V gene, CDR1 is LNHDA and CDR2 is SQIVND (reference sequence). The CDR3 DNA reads TGTGCCAGTAGCCGCAAGGGATGGGACACTGAAGCTTTCTTT. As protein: CASSRKGWDTEAFF.

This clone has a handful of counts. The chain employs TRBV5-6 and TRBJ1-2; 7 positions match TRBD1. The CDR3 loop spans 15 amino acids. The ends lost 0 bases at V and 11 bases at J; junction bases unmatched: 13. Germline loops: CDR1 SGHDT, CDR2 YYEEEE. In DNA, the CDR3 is TGTGCCAGCAGCTTGGGAGGGGGCCACGTTGGCCCGTACACCTTC. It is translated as CASSLGGGHVGPYTF.

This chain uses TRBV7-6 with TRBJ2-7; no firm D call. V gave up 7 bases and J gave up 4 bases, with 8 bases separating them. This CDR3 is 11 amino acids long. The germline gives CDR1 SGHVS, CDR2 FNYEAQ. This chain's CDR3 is CASISSYEQYF. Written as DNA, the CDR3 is TGTGCCAGCATTTCTTCGTACGAGCAGTACTTC.

CDR3 residues: CASSFQEENYGYTF. The DNA of the CDR3 is TGTGCCAGCAGTTTTCAAGAGGAGAACTATGGCTACACCTTC. The rearrangement links TRBV28 to TRBJ1-2, with unresolved D. This CDR3 region has 14 residues. Germline V gene sequence: CDR1 MDHEN, CDR2 SYDVKM. V shed 3 bases and J shed 2 bases, with 10 bases lying between them.

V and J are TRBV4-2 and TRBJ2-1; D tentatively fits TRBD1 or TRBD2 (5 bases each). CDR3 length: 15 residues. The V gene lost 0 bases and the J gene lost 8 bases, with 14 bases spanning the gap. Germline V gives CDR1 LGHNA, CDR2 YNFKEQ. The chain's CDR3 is CASSQDPRARDEQFF. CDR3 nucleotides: TGTGCCAGCAGCCAAGATCCCAGGGCGCGGGATGAGCAGTTCTTC.

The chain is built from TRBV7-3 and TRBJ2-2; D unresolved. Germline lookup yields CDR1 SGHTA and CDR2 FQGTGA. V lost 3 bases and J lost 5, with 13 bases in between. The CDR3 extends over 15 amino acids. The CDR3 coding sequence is TGTGCCAGCAGCTTTTATACGAGTACAACCGGGGAGCTGTTTTTT. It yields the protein CASSFYTSTTGELFF.

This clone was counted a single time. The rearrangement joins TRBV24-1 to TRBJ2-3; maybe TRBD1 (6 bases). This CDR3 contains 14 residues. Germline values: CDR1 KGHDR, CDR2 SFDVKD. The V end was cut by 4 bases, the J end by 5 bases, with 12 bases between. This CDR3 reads CATSDPGQKDTQYF. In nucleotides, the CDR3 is TGTGCCACCAGTGACCCCGGACAGAAAGATACGCAGTATTTT.

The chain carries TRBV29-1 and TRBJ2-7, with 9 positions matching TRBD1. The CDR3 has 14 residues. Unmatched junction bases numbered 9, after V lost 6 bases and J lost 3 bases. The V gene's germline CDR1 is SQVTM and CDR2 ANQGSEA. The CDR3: CSVSGTGNYYEQYF. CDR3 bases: TGCAGCGTGAGTGGGACAGGGAATTACTACGAGCAGTACTTC.

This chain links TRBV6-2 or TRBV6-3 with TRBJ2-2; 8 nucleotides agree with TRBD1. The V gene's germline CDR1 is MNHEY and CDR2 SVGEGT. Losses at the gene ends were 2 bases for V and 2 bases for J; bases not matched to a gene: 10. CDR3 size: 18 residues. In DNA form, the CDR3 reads TGTGCCAGCAGTTACCCCCCGACAGGGGTTGTTAACACCGGGGAGCTGTTTTTT. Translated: CASSYPPTGVVNTGELFF.

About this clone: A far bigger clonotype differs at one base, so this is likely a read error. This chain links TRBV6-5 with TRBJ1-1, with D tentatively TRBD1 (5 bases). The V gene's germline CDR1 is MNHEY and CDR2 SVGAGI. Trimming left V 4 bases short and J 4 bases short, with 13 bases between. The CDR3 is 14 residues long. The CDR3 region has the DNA TGTGCCAGCAGTTGGGGGGGGAAGATCACTGAAGCTTTCTTT. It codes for CASSWGGKITEAFF.

CDR3 loop: CATSGGLAGLYNEQFF. The CDR3 nucleotides are TGTGCCACCAGTGGAGGACTAGCGGGGTTATACAATGAGCAGTTCTTC. This chain uses TRBV24-1 with TRBJ2-1; 12 positions match TRBD2. Per the germline V gene, CDR1 is KGHDR and CDR2 is SFDVKD. CDR3 length equals 16 residues. V gave up 5 bases and J gave up 4 bases; unmatched junction bases: 5.

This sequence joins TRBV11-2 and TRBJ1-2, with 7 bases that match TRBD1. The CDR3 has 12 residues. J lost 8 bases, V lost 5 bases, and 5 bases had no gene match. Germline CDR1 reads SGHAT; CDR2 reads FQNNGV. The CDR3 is CASSRRQGGYTF. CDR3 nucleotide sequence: TGTGCCAGCAGCCGACGACAGGGAGGCTACACCTTC.

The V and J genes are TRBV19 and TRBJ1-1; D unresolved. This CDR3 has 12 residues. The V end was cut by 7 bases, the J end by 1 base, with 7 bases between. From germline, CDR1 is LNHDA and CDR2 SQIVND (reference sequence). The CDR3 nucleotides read TGTGCCAGTACTAAGGGGAACACTGAAGCTTTCTTT. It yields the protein CASTKGNTEAFF.

This CDR3 reads CAWSGLAGVGELFF. The CDR3 nucleotides are TGTGCCTGGTCGGGACTAGCGGGAGTCGGGGAGCTGTTTTTT. V is TRBV30 and J is TRBJ2-2; TRBD2 agrees at 14 bases. The CDR3 contains 14 residues. The germline V gene encodes CDR1 GTSNPN and CDR2 SVGIG (reference sequence). The V segment lost 5 bases and the J segment 7 bases; nucleotides outside the gene matches: 3.

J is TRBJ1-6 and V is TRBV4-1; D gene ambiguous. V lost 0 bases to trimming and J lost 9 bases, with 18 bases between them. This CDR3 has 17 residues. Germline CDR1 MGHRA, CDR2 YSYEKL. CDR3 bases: TGCGCCAGCAGCCAAGATTCTTTGCCAGCCTTCGGTTCACCCCTCCACTTT. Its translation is CASSQDSLPAFGSPLHF.

In nucleotides, the CDR3 is TGTGCCAGCAGGACTAGCGACTCCTACAATGAGCAGTTCTTC. The encoded protein is CASRTSDSYNEQFF. The chain is built from TRBV28 and TRBJ2-1; 8 bases line up with TRBD2. After removal of 6 bases from V and 0 bases from J, the junction contained 1 base not matched to a gene. The germline gives CDR1 MDHEN, CDR2 SYDVKM. The CDR3 length is 14 residues.

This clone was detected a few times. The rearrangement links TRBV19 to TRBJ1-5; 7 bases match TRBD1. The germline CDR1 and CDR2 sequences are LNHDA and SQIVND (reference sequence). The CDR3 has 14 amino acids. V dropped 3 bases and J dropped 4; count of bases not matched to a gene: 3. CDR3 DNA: TGTGCCAGTAGTATCTTACAGGGGAATCAGCCCCAGCATTTT. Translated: CASSILQGNQPQHF.

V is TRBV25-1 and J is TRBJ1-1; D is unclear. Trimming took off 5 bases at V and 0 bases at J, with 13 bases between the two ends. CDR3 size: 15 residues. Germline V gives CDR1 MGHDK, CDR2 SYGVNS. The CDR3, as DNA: TGTGCCAGCAGTCTCTACGGTACCATGAACACTGAAGCTTTCTTT. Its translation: CASSLYGTMNTEAFF.

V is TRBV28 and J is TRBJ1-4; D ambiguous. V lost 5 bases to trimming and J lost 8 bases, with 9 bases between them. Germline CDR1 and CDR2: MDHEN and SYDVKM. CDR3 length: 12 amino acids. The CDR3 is CASSLVREKLFF. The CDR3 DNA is TGTGCCAGCAGTCTGGTACGGGAAAAACTGTTTTTT.

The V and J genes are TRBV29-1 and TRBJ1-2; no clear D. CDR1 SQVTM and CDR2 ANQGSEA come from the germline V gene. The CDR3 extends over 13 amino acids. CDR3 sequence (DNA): TGCAGAAAAAGGGCAGCCCCTAACTATGGCTACACCTTC. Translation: CRKRAAPNYGYTF. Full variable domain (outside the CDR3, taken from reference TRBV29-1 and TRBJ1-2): SAVISQKPSRDICQRGTSLTIQCQVDSQVTMMFWYRQQPGQSLTLIATANQGSEATYESGFVIDKFPISRPNLTFSTLTVSNMSPEDSSIYLCRKRAAPNYGYTFGSGTRLTVV.

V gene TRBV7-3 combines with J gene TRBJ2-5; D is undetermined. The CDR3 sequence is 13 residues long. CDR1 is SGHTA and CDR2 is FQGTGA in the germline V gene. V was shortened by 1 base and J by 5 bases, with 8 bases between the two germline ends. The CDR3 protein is CASSLSALETQYF. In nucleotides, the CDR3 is TGTGCCAGCAGCTTAAGCGCATTGGAGACCCAGTACTTC.

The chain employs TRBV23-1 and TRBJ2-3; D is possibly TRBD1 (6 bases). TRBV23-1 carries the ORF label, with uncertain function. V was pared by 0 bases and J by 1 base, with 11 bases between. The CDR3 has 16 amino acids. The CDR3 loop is CASSQSQTGCTDTQYF. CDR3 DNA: TGCGCCAGCAGTCAATCGCAGACAGGCTGCACAGATACGCAGTATTTT.

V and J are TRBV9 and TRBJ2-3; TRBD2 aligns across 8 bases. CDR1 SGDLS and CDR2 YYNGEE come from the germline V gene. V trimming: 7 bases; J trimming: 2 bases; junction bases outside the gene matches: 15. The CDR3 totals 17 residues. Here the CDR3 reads CASSRSTSDPYTDTQYF. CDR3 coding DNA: TGTGCCAGCTCACGATCGACTAGCGACCCTTACACAGATACGCAGTATTTT.

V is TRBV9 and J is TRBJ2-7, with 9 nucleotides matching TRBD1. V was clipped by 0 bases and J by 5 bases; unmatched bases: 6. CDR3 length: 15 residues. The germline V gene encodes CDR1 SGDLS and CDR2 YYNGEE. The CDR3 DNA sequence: TGTGCCAGCAGCGTAGTTGGGACAGGGTACGACGAGCAGTACTTC. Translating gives CASSVVGTGYDEQYF.

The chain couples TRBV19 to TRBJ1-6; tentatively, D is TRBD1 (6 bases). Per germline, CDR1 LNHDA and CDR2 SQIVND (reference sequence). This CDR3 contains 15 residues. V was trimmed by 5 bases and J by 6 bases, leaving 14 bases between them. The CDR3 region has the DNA TGTGCCAGTAGTGGAGGGGGTGTATTTAATTCACCCCTCCACTTT. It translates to CASSGGGVFNSPLHF.

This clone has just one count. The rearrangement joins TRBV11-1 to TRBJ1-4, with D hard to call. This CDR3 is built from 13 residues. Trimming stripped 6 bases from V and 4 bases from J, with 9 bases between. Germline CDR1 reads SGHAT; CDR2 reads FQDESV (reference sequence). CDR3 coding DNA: TGTGCCAGCAGTTCCACCAATAATGAAAAACTGTTTTTT. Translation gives CASSSTNNEKLFF.